This T cell receptor (beta chain) was recovered during a study of Ad26.COV2.S vaccination and SARS-CoV-2 variants. On the study more broadly: Donor was assigned to the Ad26.COV2.S arm of trial COV1001. Each vaccinee took Ad26.COV2.S intramuscularly, once or twice 56 days apart. Broader study findings: Measures of TCR breadth and depth may have fallen short of total T cell responses. Vaccinees displayed broader spike-specific TCR repertoires than placebo recipients.

Only in-frame clones appear in the TCRdb table, and some are missing; sequencing was by immunoSEQ multiplex PCR. The table includes about 680,000 clones, about 89% detected once. Indicated treatment: around 19 received Ad26.COV2.S at low or high dose, single or two shots; about five received placebo; per-sample allocation not given. Specimen acquisition occurred on day 63 following the initial vaccine or placebo injection. V shed 5 bases and J 3 bases; nucleotides not matched to a gene: 20. The CDR3 extends over 20 amino acids. Germline loops: CDR1 SGHNT, CDR2 YYREEE (reference sequence). About this clone itself: Its specificity is unknown.

This sample comprised peripheral blood, obtained in a trial of Ad26.COV2.S vaccine versus placebo. The source of this sequence is a person aged 18-60 years who received the Ad26.COV2.S COVID-19 vaccine or a placebo. V is TRBV5-4 and J is TRBJ2-1; 10 nucleotides agree with TRBD2. The CDR3 reads CASRIAKAGGGLVVYNEQFF. The DNA for the CDR3 is TGTGCCAGCAGAATAGCCAAAGCGGGAGGGGGGTTGGTGGTCTACAATGAGCAGTTCTTC. Variable domain in full (rest from reference TRBV5-4 and TRBJ2-1): ETGVTQSPTHLIKTRGQQVTLRCSSQSGHNTVSWYQQALGQGPQFIFQYYREEENGRGNFPPRFSGLQFPNYSSELNVNALELDDSALYLCASRIAKAGGGLVVYNEQFFGPGTRLTVL.